This record covers a single T cell receptor beta chain. The antigen remains unidentified. These data are taken from a study of beta chain features in type 1 diabetes. Study-level information: The patients were much like the healthy donors in age, gender and cell yields. The study's findings and limits: Because the template was cDNA, high-expressing cells might be over-represented. Lower insertion and higher deletion counts appeared at VDJ junctions in type 1 diabetes patients. Type 1 diabetes patients had moderately but significantly shorter TCRB CDR3s in all four CD4+ subsets.

Germline CDR1 and CDR2: MNHEY and SMNVEV (reference sequence). V lost 5 bases to trimming and J lost 6 bases; unmatched junction nucleotides: 7. This CDR3 is built from 14 residues. Expressed TCRB transcripts got sequenced, as all isolated RNA was reverse transcribed. Average reads for naive, central memory and regulatory T cell samples were about 3.57 million. Some clones are missing from TCRdb's copy, which holds only in-frame ones; the method was immunoSEQ multiplex PCR. The sample lists 600,000 to 700,000 clones; 12% were seen once. This clonotype was obtained from a man aged 25-40 years with type 1 diabetes. Sequenced material: naive CD4+ T cells from blood. The chain carries TRBV27 and TRBJ2-7; 10 bases align to TRBD2. This CDR3 is CASSIAGGDGEQYF. CDR3 coding DNA: TGTGCCAGCAGTATAGCGGGGGGAGACGGCGAGCAGTACTTC.